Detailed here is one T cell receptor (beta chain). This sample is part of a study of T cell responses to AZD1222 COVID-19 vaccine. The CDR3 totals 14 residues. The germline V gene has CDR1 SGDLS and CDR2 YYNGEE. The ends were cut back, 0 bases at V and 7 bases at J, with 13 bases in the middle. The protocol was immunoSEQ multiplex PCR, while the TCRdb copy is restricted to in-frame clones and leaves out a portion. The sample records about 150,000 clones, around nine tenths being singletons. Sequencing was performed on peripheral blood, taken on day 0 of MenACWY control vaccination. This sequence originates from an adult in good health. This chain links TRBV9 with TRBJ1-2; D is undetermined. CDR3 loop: CASSVDQSLRGYTF. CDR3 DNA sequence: TGTGCCAGCAGCGTAGACCAGAGCCTCCGTGGCTACACCTTC.